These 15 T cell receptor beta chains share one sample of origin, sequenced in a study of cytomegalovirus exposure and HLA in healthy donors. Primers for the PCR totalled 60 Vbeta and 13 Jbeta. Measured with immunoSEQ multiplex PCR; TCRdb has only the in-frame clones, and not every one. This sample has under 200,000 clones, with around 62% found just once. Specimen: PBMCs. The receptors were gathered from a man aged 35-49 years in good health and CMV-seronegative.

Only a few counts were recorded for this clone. CDR3 sequence (DNA): TGCGCCAGCGGGACTAGCAAATCGAACTACAATGAGCAGTTCTTC. Translation: CASGTSKSNYNEQFF. This chain joins TRBV4-3 and TRBJ2-1; 9 bases fit TRBD2. The CDR3 extends over 15 amino acids. Germline loops: CDR1 LGHNA, CDR2 YSLEER. The V segment lost 8 bases and the J segment 3 bases; nucleotides outside the gene matches: 8.

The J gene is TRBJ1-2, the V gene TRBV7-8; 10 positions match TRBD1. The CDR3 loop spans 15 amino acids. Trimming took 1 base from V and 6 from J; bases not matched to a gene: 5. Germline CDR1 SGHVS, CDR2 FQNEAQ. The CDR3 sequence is CASSLDGDRGHGYTF. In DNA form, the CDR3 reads TGTGCCAGCAGCTTAGACGGGGACAGGGGCCATGGCTACACCTTC.

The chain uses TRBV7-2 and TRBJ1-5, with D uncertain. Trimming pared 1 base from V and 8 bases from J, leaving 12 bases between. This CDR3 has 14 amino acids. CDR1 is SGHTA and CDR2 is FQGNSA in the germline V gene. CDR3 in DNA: TGTGCCAGCAGCTTAGGTACGAGGCTGGAGCCCCAGCATTTT. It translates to CASSLGTRLEPQHF.

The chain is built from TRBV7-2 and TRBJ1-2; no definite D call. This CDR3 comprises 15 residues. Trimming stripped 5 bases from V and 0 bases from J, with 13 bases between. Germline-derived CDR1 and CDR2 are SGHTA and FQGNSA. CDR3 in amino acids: CASSPGREANYGYTF. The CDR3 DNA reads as TGTGCCAGCAGCCCCGGGAGGGAAGCTAACTATGGCTACACCTTC.

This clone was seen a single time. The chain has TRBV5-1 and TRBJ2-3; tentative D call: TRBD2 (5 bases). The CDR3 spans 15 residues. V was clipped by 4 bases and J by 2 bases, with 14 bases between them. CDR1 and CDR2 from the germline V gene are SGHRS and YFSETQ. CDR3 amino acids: CASSLGGSFTDTQYF. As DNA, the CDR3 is TGCGCCAGCAGCCTTGGCGGGTCCTTCACAGATACGCAGTATTTT. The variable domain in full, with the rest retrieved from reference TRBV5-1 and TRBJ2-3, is KAGVTQTPRYLIKTRGQQVTLSCSPISGHRSVSWYQQTPGQGLQFLFEYFSETQRNKGNFPGRFSGRQFSNSRSEMNVSTLELGDSALYLCASSLGGSFTDTQYFGPGTRLTVL.

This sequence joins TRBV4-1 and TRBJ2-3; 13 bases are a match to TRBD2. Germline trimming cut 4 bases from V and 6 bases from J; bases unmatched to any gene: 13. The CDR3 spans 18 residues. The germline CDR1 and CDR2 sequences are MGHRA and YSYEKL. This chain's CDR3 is CASSLGLAGAITEDTQYF. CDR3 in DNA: TGCGCCAGCAGCCTTGGACTAGCGGGGGCTATTACGGAGGATACGCAGTATTTT.

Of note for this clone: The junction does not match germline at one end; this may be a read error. CDR3 protein: CTSSFGRVWDYGYTF. CDR3 DNA: TGTACCAGCAGTTTTGGGAGGGTGTGGGACTATGGCTACACCTTC. This chain connects TRBV28 to TRBJ1-2; no definite D call. Germline-derived CDR1 and CDR2 are MDHEN and SYDVKM. CDR3 size: 15 residues.

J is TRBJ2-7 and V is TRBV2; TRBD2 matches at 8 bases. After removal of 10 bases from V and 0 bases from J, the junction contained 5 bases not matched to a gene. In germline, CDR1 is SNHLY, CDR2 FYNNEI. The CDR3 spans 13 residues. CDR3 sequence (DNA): TGTGCCAAGACTAGCGTCCACTCCTACGAGCAGTACTTC. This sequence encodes CAKTSVHSYEQYF.

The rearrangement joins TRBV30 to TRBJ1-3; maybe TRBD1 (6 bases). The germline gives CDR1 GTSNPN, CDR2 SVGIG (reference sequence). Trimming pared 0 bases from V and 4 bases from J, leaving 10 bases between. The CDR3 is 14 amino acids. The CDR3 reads CAWSVNRAGNTIYF. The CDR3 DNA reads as TGTGCCTGGAGTGTAAACAGGGCCGGAAACACCATATATTTT.

CDR3 residues: CASSLVRLAGSYEQYF. CDR3 bases: TGTGCCAGCAGCTTAGTCCGGCTAGCGGGATCCTACGAGCAGTACTTC. This chain joins TRBV11-2 and TRBJ2-7; 9 bases map to TRBD2. Germline lookup yields CDR1 SGHAT and CDR2 FQNNGV. With V trimmed by 1 base and J by 1 base, 5 bases remained unmatched. This CDR3 has 16 amino acids.

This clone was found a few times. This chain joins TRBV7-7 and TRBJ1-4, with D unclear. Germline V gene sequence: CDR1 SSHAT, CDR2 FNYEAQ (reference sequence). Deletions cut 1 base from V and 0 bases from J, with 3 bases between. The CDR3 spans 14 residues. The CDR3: CASSLGTTNEKLFF. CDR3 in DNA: TGTGCCAGCAGCTTAGGTACAACTAATGAAAAACTGTTTTTT. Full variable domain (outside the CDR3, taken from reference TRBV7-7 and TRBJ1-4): GAGVSQSPRYKVTKRGQDVTLRCDPISSHATLYWYQQALGQGPEFLTYFNYEAQPDKSGLPSDRFSAERPEGSISTLTIQRTEQRDSAMYRCASSLGTTNEKLFFGSGTQLSVL.

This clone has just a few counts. The CDR3 region is CASSRSGAGYGYTF. The DNA of the CDR3 is TGTGCCAGCAGTAGAAGCGGGGCCGGTTATGGCTACACCTTC. This rearrangement joins TRBV6-1 to TRBJ1-2; D is perhaps TRBD1 (5 bases). Trimming took off 5 bases at V and 5 bases at J, with 15 bases between the two ends. CDR1 MNHNS and CDR2 SASEGT come from the germline V gene. The CDR3 covers 14 residues.

DNA for the CDR3: TGCAGCGGGGGACTACAGTACAATGAGCAGTTCTTC. Translation gives CSGGLQYNEQFF. The rearrangement uses TRBV29-1 and TRBJ2-1; 7 positions agree with TRBD2. Germline CDR1 and CDR2: SQVTM and ANQGSEA. The CDR3 covers 12 residues. The V gene end was trimmed by 7 bases and the J gene end by 4 bases; junction bases not matched to a gene: 4.

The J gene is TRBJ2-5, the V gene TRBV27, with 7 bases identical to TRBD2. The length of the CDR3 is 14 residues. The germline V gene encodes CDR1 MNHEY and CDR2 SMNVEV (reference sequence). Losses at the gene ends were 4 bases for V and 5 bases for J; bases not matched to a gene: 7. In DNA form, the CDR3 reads TGTGCCAGCAGTTACCGGGGGGAACTTGAGACCCAGTACTTC. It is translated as CASSYRGELETQYF.

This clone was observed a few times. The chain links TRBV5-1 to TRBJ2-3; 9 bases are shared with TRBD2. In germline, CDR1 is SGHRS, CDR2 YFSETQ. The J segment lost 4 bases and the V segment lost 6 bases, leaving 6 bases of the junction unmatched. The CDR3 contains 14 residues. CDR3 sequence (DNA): TGCGCCAGCACCAGGTGGACTAGCGCAGATACGCAGTATTTT. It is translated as CASTRWTSADTQYF.